Below, 10 T cell receptor beta chains from the same sample are listed, as sequenced in a study of cytomegalovirus exposure and HLA in healthy donors. The PCR had 60 Vbeta and 13 Jbeta primers. Some clones are missing from TCRdb's copy, which holds only in-frame ones; the method was immunoSEQ multiplex PCR. The repertoire holds approximately 180,000 clones, roughly nine tenths seen once, with around 0.25% in the top ten. Sequencing was done on a sample of PBMCs. The receptors here all came from a girl in the first two years of life in good health and CMV-seronegative.

J is TRBJ1-2 and V is TRBV10-3; D is unclear. The CDR3 contains 12 residues. The germline CDR1 and CDR2 sequences are ENHRY and SYGVKD. V lost 3 bases to trimming and J lost 0 bases, with 2 bases between them. The CDR3 region is CAISDTNYGYTF. CDR3 sequence (DNA): TGTGCCATCAGTGACACTAACTATGGCTACACCTTC.

The rearrangement uses TRBV6-5 and TRBJ2-7; possibly TRBD2 for D (6 bases). CDR1 MNHEY and CDR2 SVGAGI come from the germline V gene. Trimming shortened V by 5 bases and J by 2 bases, and 13 bases separated the two germline ends. The CDR3 runs 14 residues. The CDR3 here is CASSARRGPYEQYF. In DNA, the CDR3 is TGTGCCAGCAGTGCCCGGCGGGGCCCCTACGAGCAGTACTTC.

The V call is TRBV5-1, the J call TRBJ1-1, with D perhaps matching TRBD1 (6 bases). Germline values: CDR1 SGHRS, CDR2 YFSETQ. The CDR3 sequence is 16 residues long. Trimming pared 7 bases from V and 0 bases from J, leaving 19 bases between. The DNA for the CDR3 is TGCGCCAGCGGGGGGGCCTCAGGACTTATGAACACTGAAGCTTTCTTT. Translated: CASGGASGLMNTEAFF.

The J gene is TRBJ1-1, the V gene TRBV30; D not resolved. V shed 1 base and J shed 4 bases, with 10 bases lying between them. CDR3 size: 13 residues. The V gene's germline CDR1 is GTSNPN and CDR2 SVGIG (reference sequence). The CDR3 DNA follows: TGTGCCTGGAGTGATCACAGATTCACTGAAGCTTTCTTT. Amino acids: CAWSDHRFTEAFF.

The CDR3 nucleotides are TGTGCCAGCAGCCCAACCCGGACGGGGGGGCTAAGAGAGACCCAGTACTTC. Translation gives CASSPTRTGGLRETQYF. The chain carries TRBV14 and TRBJ2-5; 8 nucleotides align to TRBD2. This CDR3 has 17 amino acids. Looked up from germline, CDR1 is SGHDN and CDR2 is FVKESK. Losses at the gene ends were 4 bases for V and 4 bases for J; bases not matched to a gene: 14.

The V gene is TRBV27, the J gene TRBJ1-4, with 9 positions matching TRBD1. The CDR3 extends over 15 amino acids. J gave up 8 bases and V 3 bases, and 7 bases lay outside the gene matches. Germline V CDR1 and CDR2: MNHEY, SMNVEV (reference sequence). CDR3: CASSFATGGNEKLFF. Here the CDR3 DNA reads TGTGCCAGCAGTTTCGCAACAGGGGGCAACGAAAAACTGTTTTTT.

This CDR3 reads CASSIDLGTANYGYTF. DNA of the CDR3: TGTGCCAGTAGTATAGATCTCGGGACAGCTAACTATGGCTACACCTTC. The chain employs TRBV19 and TRBJ1-2; 7 nucleotides match TRBD1. Germline loops: CDR1 LNHDA, CDR2 SQIVND (reference sequence). The length of the CDR3 is 16 residues. V lost 0 bases, J lost 0 bases, and 4 bases stayed unmatched.

The chain recombines TRBV29-1 with TRBJ1-1, with 7 bases fitting TRBD1. The CDR3 length is 12 residues. The V and J ends lost 7 bases and 1 base, in that order; junction bases with no gene match: 3. Germline-derived CDR1 and CDR2 are SQVTM and ANQGSEA. CDR3 amino acids: CSAQGTNTEAFF. Written as DNA, the CDR3 is TGCAGCGCACAGGGGACGAACACTGAAGCTTTCTTT.

The J gene is TRBJ2-1, the V gene TRBV4-1; 7 nucleotides align to TRBD2. The V and J ends lost 0 bases and 5 bases, in that order; junction bases with no gene match: 7. Germline CDR1 is MGHRA and CDR2 is YSYEKL. The CDR3 is 16 residues long. The CDR3 nucleotides read TGCGCCAGCAGCCAAGATCCCCAGCGGGGCAACAATGAGCAGTTCTTC. Translation: CASSQDPQRGNNEQFF.

This clone was observed a few times. The V call is TRBV5-6, the J call TRBJ1-1, with D uncertain. The CDR3 length is 14 residues. V was pared by 0 bases and J by 0 bases, with 6 bases between. CDR1 is SGHDT and CDR2 is YYEEEE in the germline V gene. The CDR3 loop reads CASSLDIMNTEAFF. Here the CDR3 DNA reads TGTGCCAGCAGCTTGGACATTATGAACACTGAAGCTTTCTTT.